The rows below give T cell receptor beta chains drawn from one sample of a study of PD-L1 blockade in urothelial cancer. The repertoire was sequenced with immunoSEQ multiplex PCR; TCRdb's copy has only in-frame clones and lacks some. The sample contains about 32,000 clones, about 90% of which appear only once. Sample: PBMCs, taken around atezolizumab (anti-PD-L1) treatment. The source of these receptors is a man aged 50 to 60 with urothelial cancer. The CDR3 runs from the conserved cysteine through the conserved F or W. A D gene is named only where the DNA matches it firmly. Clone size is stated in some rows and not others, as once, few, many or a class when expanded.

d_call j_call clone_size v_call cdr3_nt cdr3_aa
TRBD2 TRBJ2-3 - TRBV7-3 TGTGCCAGCAGCTTACTGGGCGGGGGGGCCACAGATACGCAGTATTTT CASSLLGGGATDTQYF
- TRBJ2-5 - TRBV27 TGTGCCAGCAGGTCTATTCAAGAGACCCAGTACTTC CASRSIQETQYF
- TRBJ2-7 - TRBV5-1 TGCGCCAGCAGCTTGTCCTCGGGATACGAGCAGTACTTC CASSLSSGYEQYF
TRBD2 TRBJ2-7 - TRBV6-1 TGTGCCAGCAGTGAATGGGGGACTAGATCCTACGAGCAGTACTTC CASSEWGTRSYEQYF
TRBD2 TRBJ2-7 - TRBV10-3 TGTGCCACCATCAAGGGCCCGCTGCGGGAGGGGGACTCCTACGAGCAGTACTTC CATIKGPLREGDSYEQYF
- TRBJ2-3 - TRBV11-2 TGTGCCAGCAGCTTACGTCCTAGCCCTGGCACAGATACGCAGTATTTT CASSLRPSPGTDTQYF
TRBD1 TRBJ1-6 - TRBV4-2 TGTGCCAGCAGCCAAGAGTGGGACAGGGATAATTCACCCCTCCACTTT CASSQEWDRDNSPLHF
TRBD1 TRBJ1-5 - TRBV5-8 TGTGCCAGCAGCTTGGAGGCAGGGGGCAACCAGCCCCAGCATTTT CASSLEAGGNQPQHF
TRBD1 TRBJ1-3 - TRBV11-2 TGTGCCAGCACCATAACACCCGGGACAGGGCCTCTCTCTGGAAACACCATATATTTT CASTITPGTGPLSGNTIYF
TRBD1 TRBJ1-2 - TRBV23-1 TGCGCCAGCACCCCAATCAACCTCCTTGGGGACAGGGACTATGGCTACACCTTC CASTPINLLGDRDYGYTF
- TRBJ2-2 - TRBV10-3 TGTGCCATCAGTCCGGTCGAGCTCGAGAACACCGGGGAGCTGTTTTTT CAISPVELENTGELFF
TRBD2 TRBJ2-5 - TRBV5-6 TGTGCCAGCAGCTTGGGCGGGGGGGCCGGAGAGACCCAGTACTTC CASSLGGGAGETQYF
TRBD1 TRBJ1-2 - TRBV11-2 TGTGCCAGCAGCCCGAGGACAGGGCGAGGCTACACCTTC CASSPRTGRGYTF
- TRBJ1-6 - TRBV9 TGTGCCAGCAGCGTAGAAGCCTCCTATAATTCACCCCTCCACTTT CASSVEASYNSPLHF
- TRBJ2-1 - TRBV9 TGTGCCAGCAGCGAAACACCAGGGGAGTACAATGAGCAGTTCTTC CASSETPGEYNEQFF
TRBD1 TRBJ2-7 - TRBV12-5 TGTGCTAGTGGTCCACCTGGACAGGTTTACGAGCAGTACTTC CASGPPGQVYEQYF
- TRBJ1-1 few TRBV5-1 TGCGCCAGCAGCTTGGGCTCTATGAACACTGAAGCTTTCTTT CASSLGSMNTEAFF
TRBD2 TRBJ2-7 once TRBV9 TGTGCCAGCAGCTCAATAGCGGGAGTGGGTGAGCAGTACTTC CASSSIAGVGEQYF
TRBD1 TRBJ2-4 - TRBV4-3 TGCGCCAGCAGCCAAGTTCAGGACAGGGGAAATCACGGCAAAAACATTCAGTACTTC CASSQVQDRGNHGKNIQYF
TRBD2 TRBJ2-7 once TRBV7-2 TGTGCCAGCAGCTTACGACTAGCGGGGGCCTCCTACGAGCAGTACTTC CASSLRLAGASYEQYF
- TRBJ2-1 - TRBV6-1 TGTGCCAGCAGTGCCCCTGGGGGCGCGTGGAATGAGCAGTTCTTC CASSAPGGAWNEQFF
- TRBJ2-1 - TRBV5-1 TGCGCCAGCAGGCCGAGCTCCTACAATGAGCAGTTCTTC CASRPSSYNEQFF
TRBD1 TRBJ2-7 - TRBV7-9 TGTGCCAGCAGCTCCGGGACAGACACTTACGAGCAGTACTTC CASSSGTDTYEQYF
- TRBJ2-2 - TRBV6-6 TGTGCCAGCAGTTACGGGACTCCTAACACCGGGGAGCTGTTTTTT CASSYGTPNTGELFF
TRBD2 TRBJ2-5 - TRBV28 TGTGCCAGCAGTAAGCCCGGGGGGTCGGAGACCCAGTACTTC CASSKPGGSETQYF
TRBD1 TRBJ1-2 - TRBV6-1 TGTGCCAGCAGTGCACAGGGGGCCCCTAACTATGGCTACACCTTC CASSAQGAPNYGYTF
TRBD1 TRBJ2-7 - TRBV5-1 TGCGCCAGCAGCTTAGGGACAGTTTTTTACGAGCAGTACTTC CASSLGTVFYEQYF
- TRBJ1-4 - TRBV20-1 TGCAGTGCTAGACAGGGTGAAAAACTGTTTTTT CSARQGEKLFF
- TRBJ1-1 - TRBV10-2 TGCGCCAGCAACAGGGTAGACGTGAACACTGAAGCTTTCTTT CASNRVDVNTEAFF
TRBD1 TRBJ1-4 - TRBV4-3 TGCGCCAGCAGCCAAGAGGGACAGGGAAATGAAAAACTGTTTTTT CASSQEGQGNEKLFF
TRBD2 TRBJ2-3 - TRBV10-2 TGCGCCAGCAGTGAGTTGACGGGGGGGCCGACAGATACGCAGTATTTT CASSELTGGPTDTQYF
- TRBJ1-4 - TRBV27 TGTGCCAGCAGACAGGGATTAGGGGCCCTGTTTTTT CASRQGLGALFF
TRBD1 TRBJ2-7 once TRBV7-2 TGTGCCAGCAGTTTAAACAGGGGCCACGAGCAGTACTTC CASSLNRGHEQYF
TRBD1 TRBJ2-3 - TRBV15 TGTGCCACCAGCGCCCAGGGGGGCACAGATACGCAGTATTTT CATSAQGGTDTQYF
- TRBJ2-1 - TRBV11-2 TGTGCCAGCAGCTTAGATCGGGGTGGCTACAATGAGCAGTTCTTC CASSLDRGGYNEQFF
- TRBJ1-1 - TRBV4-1 TGCGCCCGCTTTGGTCGCAGGGACTCGTCTGAAGCTTTCTTT CARFGRRDSSEAFF
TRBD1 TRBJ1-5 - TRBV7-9 TGTGCCAGCAGCCCCCAGGGGGAGGCTCAGCCCCAGCATTTT CASSPQGEAQPQHF
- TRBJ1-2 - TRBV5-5 TGTGCCAGCAGCTTGGAGCAGGGGAAACGTTATGGCTACACCTTC CASSLEQGKRYGYTF
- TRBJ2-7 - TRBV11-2 TGTGCCAGCAGCTTAGATCCTATCTACGAGCAGTACTTC CASSLDPIYEQYF
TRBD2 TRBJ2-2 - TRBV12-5 TGTGCTAGTGGTTTCCCCTCCGTGGTAGCGGGAGGGCGGCCCCTCACCGGGGAGCTGTTTTTT CASGFPSVVAGGRPLTGELFF
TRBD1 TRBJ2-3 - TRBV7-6 TGTGCCAGCAGCTCGGGACAGATCAGCACAGATACGCAGTATTTT CASSSGQISTDTQYF
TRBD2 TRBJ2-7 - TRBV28 TGTGCCAGCAGTCCCCCTCGGGCGGGGGATCCCTACGAGCAGTACTTC CASSPPRAGDPYEQYF
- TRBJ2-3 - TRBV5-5 TGTGCCAGCAGCTTTCGAACAGGTCTCACAGATACGCAGTATTTT CASSFRTGLTDTQYF
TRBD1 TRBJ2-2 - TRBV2 TGTGCCAGCAAGGGGACAGGGGTTCTCAGAGGGGAGCTGTTTTTT CASKGTGVLRGELFF
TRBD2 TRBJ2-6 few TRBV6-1 TGTGCCAGCAGTGCAACTAGCGGGAGTTTATTTGGGGCCAACGTCCTGACTTTC CASSATSGSLFGANVLTF
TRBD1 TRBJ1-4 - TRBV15 TGTGCCACCAGCAGCCGGGACAGGGGCGTTAATGAAAAACTGTTTTTT CATSSRDRGVNEKLFF
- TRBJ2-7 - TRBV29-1 TGCAGCGTTGCAGATGAGAGGGTATCTCCCTACGAGCAGTACTTC CSVADERVSPYEQYF
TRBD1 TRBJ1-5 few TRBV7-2 TGTGCCAGCAGCTTAGGACAGGGGTACGGTCAGCCCCAGCATTTT CASSLGQGYGQPQHF
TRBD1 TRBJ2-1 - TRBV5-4 TGTGCCAGCAGCCCCCGGGGCAGGGGGCTTGGCAATGAGCAGTTCTTC CASSPRGRGLGNEQFF
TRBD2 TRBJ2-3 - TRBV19 TGTGCCAGTAGTATAGAGGGACCTAGCGGGCGGGGAACGCAGTATTTT CASSIEGPSGRGTQYF
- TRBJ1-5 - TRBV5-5 TGTGCCAGCAGCCGACAGTTTTTAGATCAGCCCCAGCATTTT CASSRQFLDQPQHF
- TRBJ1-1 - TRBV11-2 TGTGCCAGCAGCTTAGAGCCAGGGCGGGGAACTGAAGCTTTCTTT CASSLEPGRGTEAFF
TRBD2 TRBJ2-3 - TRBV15 TGTGCCACCAGCCCTATAGCCGAGCTAGCGGCAAGCACAGATACGCAGTATTTT CATSPIAELAASTDTQYF
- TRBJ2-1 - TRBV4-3 TGCGCCAGCAGCCAAGATGGGGGGGGCGGATCCTACAATGAGCAGTTCTTC CASSQDGGGGSYNEQFF